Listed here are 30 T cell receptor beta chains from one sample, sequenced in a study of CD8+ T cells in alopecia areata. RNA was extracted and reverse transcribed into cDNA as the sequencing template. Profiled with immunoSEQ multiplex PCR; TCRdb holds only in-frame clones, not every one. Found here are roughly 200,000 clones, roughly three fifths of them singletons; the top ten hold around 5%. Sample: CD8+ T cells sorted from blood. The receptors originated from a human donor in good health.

CDR3 sequence: CSVEDRIYGYTF. CDR3 coding DNA: TGCAGCGTTGAAGATCGAATCTATGGCTACACCTTC. The chain joins TRBV29-1 to TRBJ1-2; D not certain. This CDR3 comprises 12 residues. Germline lookup yields CDR1 SQVTM and CDR2 ANQGSEA. Trimming shortened V by 0 bases and J by 4 bases, and 6 bases separated the two germline ends.

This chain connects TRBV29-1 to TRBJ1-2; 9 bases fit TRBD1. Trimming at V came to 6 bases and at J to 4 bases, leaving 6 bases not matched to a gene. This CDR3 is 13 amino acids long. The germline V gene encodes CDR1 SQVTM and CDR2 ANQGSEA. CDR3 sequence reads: CSVPGQGSYGYTF. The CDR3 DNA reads TGCAGCGTCCCGGGACAGGGTTCCTATGGCTACACCTTC. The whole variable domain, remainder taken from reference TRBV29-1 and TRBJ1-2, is SAVISQKPSRDICQRGTSLTIQCQVDSQVTMMFWYRQQPGQSLTLIATANQGSEATYESGFVIDKFPISRPNLTFSTLTVSNMSPEDSSIYLCSVPGQGSYGYTFGSGTRLTVV.

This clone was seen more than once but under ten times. Here the CDR3 reads CASSLGTASYNEQFF. The CDR3 bases are TGTGCCAGCAGCCTAGGGACAGCCTCCTACAATGAGCAGTTCTTC. The rearrangement joins TRBV7-9 to TRBJ2-1; TRBD1 matches 7 bases. Germline-derived CDR1 and CDR2 are SEHNR and FQNEAQ (reference sequence). The CDR3 has 15 residues. V lost 5 bases to trimming and J lost 0 bases; unmatched junction nucleotides: 4.

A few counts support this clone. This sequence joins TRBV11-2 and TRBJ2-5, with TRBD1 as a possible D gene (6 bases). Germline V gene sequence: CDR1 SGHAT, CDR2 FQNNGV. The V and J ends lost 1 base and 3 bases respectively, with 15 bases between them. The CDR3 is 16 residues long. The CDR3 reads CASSLVPRDTEETQYF. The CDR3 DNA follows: TGTGCCAGCAGCTTAGTCCCTAGGGACACCGAAGAGACCCAGTACTTC.

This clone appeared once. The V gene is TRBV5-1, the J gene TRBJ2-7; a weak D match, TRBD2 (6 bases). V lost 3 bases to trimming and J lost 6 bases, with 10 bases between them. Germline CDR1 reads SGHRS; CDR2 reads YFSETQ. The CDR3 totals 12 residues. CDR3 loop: CASSWDFSEQYF. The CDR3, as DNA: TGCGCCAGCAGCTGGGACTTCAGCGAGCAGTACTTC.

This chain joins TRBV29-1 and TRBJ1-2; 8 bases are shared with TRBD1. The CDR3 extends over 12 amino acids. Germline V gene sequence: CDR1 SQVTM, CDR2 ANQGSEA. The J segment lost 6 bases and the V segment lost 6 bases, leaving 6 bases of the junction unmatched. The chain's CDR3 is CSVDRGEDGYTF. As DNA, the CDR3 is TGCAGCGTCGACAGGGGAGAGGATGGCTACACCTTC.

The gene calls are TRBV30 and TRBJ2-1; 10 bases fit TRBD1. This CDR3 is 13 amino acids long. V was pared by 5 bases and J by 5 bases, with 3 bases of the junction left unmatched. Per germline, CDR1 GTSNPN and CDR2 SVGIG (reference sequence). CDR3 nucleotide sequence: TGTGCCTGGGGGACAGGGGCCGACAATGAGCAGTTCTTC. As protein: CAWGTGADNEQFF.

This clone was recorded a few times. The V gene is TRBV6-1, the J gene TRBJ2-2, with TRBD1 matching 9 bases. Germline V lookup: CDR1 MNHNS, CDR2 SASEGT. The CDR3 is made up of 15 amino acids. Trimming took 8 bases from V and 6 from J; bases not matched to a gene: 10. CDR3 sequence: CASARIRTGAGELFF. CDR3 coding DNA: TGTGCCAGCGCACGGATCAGGACAGGGGCCGGGGAGCTGTTTTTT.

The CDR3 region has the DNA TGTGCCAGCAGCTCGTGGGGCAGCGCCTCTCAGTACTTC. It translates to CASSSWGSASQYF. The J gene is TRBJ2-5, the V gene TRBV7-9; TRBD1 might be the D (5 bases). Trimming stripped 4 bases from V and 11 bases from J, with 17 bases between. The germline V gene encodes CDR1 SEHNR and CDR2 FQNEAQ (reference sequence). This CDR3 spans 13 amino acids.

CDR3 loop: CSISGTRTYEQYF. The CDR3 DNA is TGCAGCATCTCCGGGACTAGAACCTACGAGCAGTACTTC. This rearrangement joins TRBV29-1 to TRBJ2-7; 8 nucleotides agree with TRBD2. Germline V lookup: CDR1 SQVTM, CDR2 ANQGSEA. This CDR3 has 13 amino acids. V gave up 8 bases and J gave up 2 bases; unmatched junction bases: 8.

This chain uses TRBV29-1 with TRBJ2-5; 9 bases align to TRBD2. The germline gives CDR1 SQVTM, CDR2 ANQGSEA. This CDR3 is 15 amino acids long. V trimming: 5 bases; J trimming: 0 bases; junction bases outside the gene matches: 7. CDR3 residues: CSVMGLAGYQETQYF. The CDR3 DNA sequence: TGCAGCGTTATGGGGCTAGCGGGGTACCAAGAGACCCAGTACTTC. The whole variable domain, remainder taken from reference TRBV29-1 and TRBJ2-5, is SAVISQKPSRDICQRGTSLTIQCQVDSQVTMMFWYRQQPGQSLTLIATANQGSEATYESGFVIDKFPISRPNLTFSTLTVSNMSPEDSSIYLCSVMGLAGYQETQYFGPGTRLLVL.

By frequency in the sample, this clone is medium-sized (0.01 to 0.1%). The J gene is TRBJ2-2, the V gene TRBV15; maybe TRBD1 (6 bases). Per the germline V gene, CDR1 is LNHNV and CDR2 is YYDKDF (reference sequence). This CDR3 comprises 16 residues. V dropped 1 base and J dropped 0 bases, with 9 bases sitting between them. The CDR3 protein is CATSRVDSPNTGELFF. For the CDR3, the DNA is TGTGCCACCAGCAGAGTGGACAGTCCGAACACCGGGGAGCTGTTTTTT.

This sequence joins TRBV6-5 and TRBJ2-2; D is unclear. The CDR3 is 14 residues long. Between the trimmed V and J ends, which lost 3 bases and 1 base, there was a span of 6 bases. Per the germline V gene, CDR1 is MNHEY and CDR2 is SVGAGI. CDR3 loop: CASSYRENTGELFF. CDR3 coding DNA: TGTGCCAGCAGTTATCGAGAGAACACCGGGGAGCTGTTTTTT.

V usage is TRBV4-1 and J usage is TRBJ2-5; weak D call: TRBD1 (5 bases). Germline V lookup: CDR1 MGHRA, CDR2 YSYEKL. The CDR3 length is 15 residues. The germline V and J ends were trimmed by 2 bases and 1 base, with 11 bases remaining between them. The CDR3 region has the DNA TGCGCCAGCAGCCAACTGTTCGACAGCCAAGAGACCCAGTACTTC. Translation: CASSQLFDSQETQYF.

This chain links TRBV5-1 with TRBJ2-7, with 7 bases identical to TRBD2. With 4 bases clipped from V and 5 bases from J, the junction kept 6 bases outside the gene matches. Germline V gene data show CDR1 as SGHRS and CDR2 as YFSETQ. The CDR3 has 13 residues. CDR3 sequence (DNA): TGCGCCAGCAGCCCGCAGACTAGCCACGAGCAGTACTTC. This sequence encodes CASSPQTSHEQYF.

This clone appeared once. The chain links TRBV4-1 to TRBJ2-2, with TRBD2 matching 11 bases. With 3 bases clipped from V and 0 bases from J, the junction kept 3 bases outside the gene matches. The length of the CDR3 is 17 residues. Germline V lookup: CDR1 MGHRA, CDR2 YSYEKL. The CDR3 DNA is TGCGCCAGCAGCCAGCTAGCGGGGGGCCCGAACACCGGGGAGCTGTTTTTT. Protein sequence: CASSQLAGGPNTGELFF.

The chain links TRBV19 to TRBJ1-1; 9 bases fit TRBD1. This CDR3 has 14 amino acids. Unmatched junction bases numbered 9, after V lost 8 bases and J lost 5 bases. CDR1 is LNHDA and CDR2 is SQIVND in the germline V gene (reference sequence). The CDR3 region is CASHQGQGRTEAFF. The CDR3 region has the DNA TGTGCCAGTCACCAAGGACAGGGGAGAACTGAAGCTTTCTTT.

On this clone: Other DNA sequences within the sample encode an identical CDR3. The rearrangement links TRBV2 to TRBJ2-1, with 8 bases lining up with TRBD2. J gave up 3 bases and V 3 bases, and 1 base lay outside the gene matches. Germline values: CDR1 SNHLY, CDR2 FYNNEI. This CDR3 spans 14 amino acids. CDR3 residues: CASSELAGYNEQFF. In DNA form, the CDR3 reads TGTGCCAGCAGTGAGCTAGCGGGCTACAATGAGCAGTTCTTC.

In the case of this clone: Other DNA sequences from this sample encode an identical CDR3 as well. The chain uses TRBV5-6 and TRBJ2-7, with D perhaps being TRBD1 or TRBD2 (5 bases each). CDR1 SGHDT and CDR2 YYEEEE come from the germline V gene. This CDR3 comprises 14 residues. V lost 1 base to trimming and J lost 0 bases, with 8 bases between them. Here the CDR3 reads CASSLPGASYEQYF. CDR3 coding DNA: TGTGCCAGCAGCTTGCCCGGGGCCTCCTACGAGCAGTACTTC.

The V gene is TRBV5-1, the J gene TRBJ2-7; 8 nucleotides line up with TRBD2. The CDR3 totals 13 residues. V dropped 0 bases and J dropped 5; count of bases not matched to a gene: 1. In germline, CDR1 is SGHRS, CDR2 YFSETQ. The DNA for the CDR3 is TGCGCCAGCAGCTTGGCACTAGCGGACGAGCAGTACTTC. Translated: CASSLALADEQYF.

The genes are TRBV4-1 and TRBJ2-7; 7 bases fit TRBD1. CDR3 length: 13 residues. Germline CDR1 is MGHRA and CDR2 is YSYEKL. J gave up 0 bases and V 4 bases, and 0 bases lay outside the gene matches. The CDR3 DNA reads TGCGCCAGCAGCCGACAGGGCTCCTACGAGCAGTACTTC. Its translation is CASSRQGSYEQYF.

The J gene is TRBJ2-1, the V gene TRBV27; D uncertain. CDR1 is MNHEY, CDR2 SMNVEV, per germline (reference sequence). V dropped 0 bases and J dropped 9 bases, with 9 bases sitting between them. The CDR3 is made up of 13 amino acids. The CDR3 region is CASSLSPVGEQFF. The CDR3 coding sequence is TGTGCCAGCAGTTTATCGCCCGTAGGTGAGCAGTTCTTC.

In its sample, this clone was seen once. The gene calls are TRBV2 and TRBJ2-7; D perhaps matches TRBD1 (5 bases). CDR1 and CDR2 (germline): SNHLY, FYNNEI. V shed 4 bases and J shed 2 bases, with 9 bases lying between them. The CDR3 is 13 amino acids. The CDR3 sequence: CASSGQGTYEQYF. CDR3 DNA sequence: TGTGCCAGCAGTGGCCAGGGCACCTACGAGCAGTACTTC.

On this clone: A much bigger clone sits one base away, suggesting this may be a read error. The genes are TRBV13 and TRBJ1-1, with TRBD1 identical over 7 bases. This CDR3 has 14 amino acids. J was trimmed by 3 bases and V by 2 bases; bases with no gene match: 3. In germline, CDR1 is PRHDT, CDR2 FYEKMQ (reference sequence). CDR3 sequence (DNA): TGTGCCAGCAGCTTACTTCAGGGGGACACTGAAGCTTTCTTT. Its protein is CASSLLQGDTEAFF. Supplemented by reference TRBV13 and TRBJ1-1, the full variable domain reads AAGVIQSPRHLIKEKRETATLKCYPIPRHDTVYWYQQGPGQDPQFLISFYEKMQSDKGSIPDRFSAQQFSDYHSELNMSSLELGDSALYFCASSLLQGDTEAFFGQGTRLTVV.

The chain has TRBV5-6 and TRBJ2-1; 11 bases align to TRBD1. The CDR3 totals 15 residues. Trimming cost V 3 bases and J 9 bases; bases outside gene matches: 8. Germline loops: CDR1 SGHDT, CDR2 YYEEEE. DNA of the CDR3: TGTGCCAGCAGCTACGGGACAGGGGGTTTCCGTGAGCAGTTCTTC. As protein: CASSYGTGGFREQFF.

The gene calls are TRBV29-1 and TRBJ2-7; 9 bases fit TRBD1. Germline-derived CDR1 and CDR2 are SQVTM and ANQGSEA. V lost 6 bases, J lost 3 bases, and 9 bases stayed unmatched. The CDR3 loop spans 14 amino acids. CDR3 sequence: CSVELVDRGYEQYF. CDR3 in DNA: TGCAGCGTCGAGCTGGTGGACAGGGGCTACGAGCAGTACTTC.

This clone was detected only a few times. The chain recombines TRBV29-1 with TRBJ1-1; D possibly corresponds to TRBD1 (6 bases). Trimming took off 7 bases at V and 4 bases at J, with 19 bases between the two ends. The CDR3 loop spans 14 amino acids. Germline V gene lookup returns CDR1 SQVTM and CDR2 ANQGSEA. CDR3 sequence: CSALGGIRGTEAFF. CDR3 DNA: TGCAGCGCCCTAGGGGGGATAAGAGGCACTGAAGCTTTCTTT. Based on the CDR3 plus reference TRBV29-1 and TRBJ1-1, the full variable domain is SAVISQKPSRDICQRGTSLTIQCQVDSQVTMMFWYRQQPGQSLTLIATANQGSEATYESGFVIDKFPISRPNLTFSTLTVSNMSPEDSSIYLCSALGGIRGTEAFFGQGTRLTVV.

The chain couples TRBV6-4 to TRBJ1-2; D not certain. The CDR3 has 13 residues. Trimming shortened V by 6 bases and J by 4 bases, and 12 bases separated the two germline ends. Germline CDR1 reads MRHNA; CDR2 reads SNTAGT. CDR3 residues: CASSPGEVYGYTF. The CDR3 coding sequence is TGTGCCAGCAGCCCGGGAGAGGTCTATGGCTACACCTTC.

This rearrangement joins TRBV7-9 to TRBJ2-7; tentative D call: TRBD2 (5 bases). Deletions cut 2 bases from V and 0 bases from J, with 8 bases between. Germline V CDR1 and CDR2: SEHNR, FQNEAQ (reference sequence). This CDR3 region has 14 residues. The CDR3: CASSLREFSYEQYF. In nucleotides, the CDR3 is TGTGCCAGCAGCTTAAGGGAGTTCTCCTACGAGCAGTACTTC.

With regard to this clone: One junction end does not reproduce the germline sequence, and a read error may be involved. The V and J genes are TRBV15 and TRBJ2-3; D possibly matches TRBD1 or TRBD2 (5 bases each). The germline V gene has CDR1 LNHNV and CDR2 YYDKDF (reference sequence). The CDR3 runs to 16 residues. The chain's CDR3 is CATSRDPGASTDAQYF. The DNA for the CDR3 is TGTGCCACCAGCAGAGATCCCGGGGCTAGCACAGATGCGCAGTATTTT.